This passage covers 27 T cell receptor beta chains from one sample sequenced in a study of CD8 T cells in Susac syndrome. The authors reverse transcribed roughly 0.5 to 1 ug RNA with random hexamers. TCRdb processed the immunoSEQ multiplex PCR reads anew with MiXCR; each CDR3 protein has one entry. The sample yields 100,000 to 150,000 distinct CDR3 sequences, about 94% seen once. The source material was CD4+ T cells from PBMCs. The receptors were gathered from a human donor with multiple sclerosis.

The chain couples TRBV5-1 to TRBJ2-7, with D possibly being TRBD1 or TRBD2 (5 bases each). Trimming left V 0 bases short and J 0 bases short, with 7 bases between. The CDR3 has 14 residues. Germline lookup yields CDR1 SGHRS and CDR2 YFSETQ. The CDR3 bases are TGCGCCAGCAGCTTGGAGGGGACCTCCTACGAGCAGTACTTC. Amino acid sequence: CASSLEGTSYEQYF.

This clonotype occurred once. This chain joins TRBV6-1 and TRBJ2-3; 9 bases agree with TRBD2. V shed 0 bases and J 9 bases; nucleotides not matched to a gene: 7. The germline CDR1 and CDR2 sequences are MNHNS and SASEGT. This CDR3 has 15 amino acids. As DNA, the CDR3 is TGTGCCAGCAGTGAAGCTAGCGGGGGTCAAGAGACGCAGTATTTT. This gives the protein CASSEASGGQETQYF.

The chain employs TRBV18 and TRBJ2-5; perhaps TRBD2 as D (5 bases). Germline V gene sequence: CDR1 KGHSH, CDR2 LQKENI. V was cut by 2 bases and J by 4 bases, with 11 bases left in between. There are 14 residues in the CDR3. The DNA of the CDR3 is TGTGCCAGCTCACCAGGGGTCGCGGGAGAGACCCAGTACTTC. Amino acid sequence: CASSPGVAGETQYF.

This clonotype showed up just a few times. The rearrangement joins TRBV2 to TRBJ1-2; maybe TRBD1 (5 bases). CDR3 length equals 13 residues. Germline V gives CDR1 SNHLY, CDR2 FYNNEI. V shed 5 bases and J shed 7 bases, with 14 bases lying between them. The CDR3 sequence is CASSSSGTGGYTF. CDR3 nucleotide sequence: TGTGCCAGCAGTTCTTCAGGGACGGGTGGCTACACCTTC.

The chain combines TRBV19 with TRBJ2-4; 8 nucleotides line up with TRBD1. This CDR3 region has 15 residues. Germline CDR1 reads LNHDA; CDR2 reads SQIVND (reference sequence). V was pared by 6 bases and J by 2 bases, with 6 bases of the junction left unmatched. CDR3: CASSITGGSKNIQYF. As DNA, the CDR3 is TGTGCCAGTAGCATCACAGGGGGGTCCAAAAACATTCAGTACTTC.

The gene calls are TRBV29-1 and TRBJ1-2; D gene unclear. Germline-derived CDR1 and CDR2 are SQVTM and ANQGSEA. The CDR3 runs 13 residues. Trimming cost V 4 bases and J 7 bases, with 16 bases left between them. The CDR3 reads CSVAVALTSGYTF. The CDR3 region has the DNA TGCAGCGTTGCTGTTGCATTAACCAGTGGCTACACCTTC.

This clonotype appeared once. V gene TRBV12-3 or TRBV12-4 combines with J gene TRBJ2-1; D is perhaps TRBD1 (6 bases). The CDR3 has 15 amino acids. Trimming removed 4 bases at V and 3 bases at J, with 13 bases between. The CDR3: CASSSTGHGYNEQFF. The CDR3 coding sequence is TGTGCCAGCAGTTCAACGGGACACGGCTACAATGAGCAGTTCTTC.

The chain links TRBV2 to TRBJ2-5; the D gene is possibly TRBD2 (6 bases). V gave up 10 bases and J gave up 0 bases, with 18 bases separating them. The germline CDR1 and CDR2 sequences are SNHLY and FYNNEI. This CDR3 is 15 amino acids long. CDR3 loop: CATTIPAGYQETQYF. The DNA for the CDR3 is TGTGCCACCACCATCCCGGCGGGGTACCAAGAGACCCAGTACTTC.

V and J are TRBV6-6 and TRBJ1-1; weak D call: TRBD1 (5 bases). The CDR3 has 14 residues. V dropped 6 bases and J dropped 1 base, with 12 bases sitting between them. Germline lookup yields CDR1 MNHNY and CDR2 SVGAGI (reference sequence). This CDR3 is CASSPWGTNTEAFF. The CDR3 DNA reads as TGTGCCAGCAGCCCTTGGGGCACGAACACTGAAGCTTTCTTT.

This chain uses TRBV14 with TRBJ1-2; 8 bases match TRBD1. Germline CDR1 is SGHDN and CDR2 is FVKESK. There are 16 residues in the CDR3. V dropped 4 bases and J dropped 2; count of bases not matched to a gene: 9. CDR3 loop: CASSPSYRTGNYGYTF. The CDR3 DNA follows: TGTGCCAGCAGCCCTTCATACCGGACAGGGAACTATGGCTACACCTTC.

The chain couples TRBV30 to TRBJ2-6; TRBD1 is a possible D gene (5 bases). The germline CDR1 and CDR2 sequences are GTSNPN and SVGIG (reference sequence). There are 14 residues in the CDR3. V was cut by 1 base and J by 4 bases, with 8 bases left in between. The CDR3 sequence is CAWSGGRGANVLTF. The CDR3 DNA reads as TGTGCCTGGAGTGGGGGCAGAGGGGCCAACGTCCTGACTTTC.

The chain has TRBV5-4 and TRBJ1-1; possible D gene TRBD1, 5 bases. V lost 3 bases to trimming and J lost 3 bases, with 15 bases between them. This CDR3 has 15 residues. The germline CDR1 and CDR2 sequences are SGHNT and YYREEE (reference sequence). CDR3: CASSSLWGRDTEAFF. The CDR3 DNA is TGTGCCAGCAGCTCCCTTTGGGGGAGGGACACTGAAGCTTTCTTT.

In DNA, the CDR3 is TGTGCCATCCAGAGGACTGCACAAGAGACCCAGTACTTC. It encodes CAIQRTAQETQYF. The V call is TRBV10-3, the J call TRBJ2-5, with a weak D call TRBD2 (5 bases). The V and J ends lost 8 bases and 2 bases respectively, with 12 bases between them. The CDR3 length is 13 residues. Germline assignment: CDR1 ENHRY and CDR2 SYGVKD.

Here the CDR3 reads CASTHPRTGASTFF. The CDR3 nucleotides read TGTGCCAGTACCCACCCTCGGACAGGAGCTTCAACTTTCTTT. The chain carries TRBV19 and TRBJ1-1; 7 bases map to TRBD1. The germline gives CDR1 LNHDA, CDR2 SQIVND (reference sequence). The CDR3 covers 14 residues. V was clipped by 7 bases and J by 12 bases; unmatched bases: 17.

This rearrangement joins TRBV19 to TRBJ2-5; D call uncertain. Trimming took off 1 base at V and 0 bases at J, with 12 bases between the two ends. Germline CDR1 and CDR2: LNHDA and SQIVND (reference sequence). The CDR3 is 16 residues long. The CDR3 DNA is TGTGCCAGTAGTATAGCGCCCTTCCCGAACCAAGAGACCCAGTACTTC. It yields the protein CASSIAPFPNQETQYF.

This clonotype was recorded only once. J is TRBJ2-6 and V is TRBV3-1; 8 bases are shared with TRBD1. Losses at the gene ends were 5 bases for V and 0 bases for J; bases not matched to a gene: 12. CDR1 and CDR2 from the germline V gene are LGHDT and YNNKEL (reference sequence). The CDR3 has 19 residues. This CDR3 is CASSTYGQGRSSGANVLTF. The CDR3 coding sequence is TGTGCCAGCAGCACCTACGGACAGGGACGTAGCTCTGGGGCCAACGTCCTGACTTTC.

V and J are TRBV20-1 and TRBJ1-2; 7 nucleotides agree with TRBD1. J gave up 2 bases and V 0 bases, and 0 bases lay outside the gene matches. Per the germline V gene, CDR1 is DFQATT and CDR2 is SNEGSKA (reference sequence). The CDR3 is 13 amino acids. The DNA of the CDR3 is TGCAGTGCTAGAGAGGGACAGAACTATGGCTACACCTTC. It translates to CSAREGQNYGYTF.

The V call is TRBV9, the J call TRBJ2-2; 9 bases are a match to TRBD2. The CDR3 runs to 14 residues. Germline values: CDR1 SGDLS, CDR2 YYNGEE. V dropped 3 bases and J dropped 5; count of bases not matched to a gene: 2. The CDR3 protein is CASSATSGTGELFF. For the CDR3, the DNA is TGTGCCAGCAGCGCTACTAGCGGGACCGGGGAGCTGTTTTTT.

The chain employs TRBV30 and TRBJ1-5; 8 nucleotides agree with TRBD1. From germline, CDR1 is GTSNPN and CDR2 SVGIG (reference sequence). Unmatched junction bases numbered 8, after V lost 1 base and J lost 6 bases. CDR3 length: 15 amino acids. CDR3 sequence (DNA): TGTGCCTGGAGTGCGGGCGCAGGGGGCGGTCAGCCCCAGCATTTT. It yields the protein CAWSAGAGGGQPQHF.

The sample holds one count of this clonotype. This chain uses TRBV29-1 with TRBJ2-7; D might be TRBD1 (5 bases). Germline V gene lookup returns CDR1 SQVTM and CDR2 ANQGSEA. The CDR3 is made up of 12 amino acids. V lost 4 bases and J 3 bases, leaving 10 bases between the germline ends. CDR3 in amino acids: CSVVGDSYEQYF. Here the CDR3 DNA reads TGCAGCGTTGTAGGCGACAGCTACGAGCAGTACTTC.

This chain connects TRBV29-1 to TRBJ2-3; 7 bases align to TRBD1. V lost 6 bases to trimming and J lost 4 bases; unmatched junction nucleotides: 7. The germline gives CDR1 SQVTM, CDR2 ANQGSEA. This CDR3 comprises 13 residues. The CDR3 DNA is TGCAGCGTCGACAGGGAGATGTCAGATACGCAGTATTTT. Amino acid sequence: CSVDREMSDTQYF.

The chain has TRBV19 and TRBJ2-1; weak D call: TRBD2 (6 bases). The CDR3 runs 14 residues. Germline V CDR1 and CDR2: LNHDA, SQIVND (reference sequence). Trimming shortened V by 3 bases and J by 6 bases, and 12 bases separated the two germline ends. The CDR3 DNA is TGTGCCAGTAGTATCGTAGCGGAAGCCAATGAGCAGTTCTTC. It translates to CASSIVAEANEQFF.

A single count supports this clonotype. DNA for the CDR3: TGTGCCAGCTCACCACGAGGGGGGGGCATTACAGATACGCAGTATTTT. Protein: CASSPRGGGITDTQYF. The rearrangement links TRBV18 to TRBJ2-3, with D perhaps TRBD2 (7 bases). This CDR3 spans 16 amino acids. The V end was cut by 1 base, the J end by 3 bases, with 14 bases between. The germline V gene has CDR1 KGHSH and CDR2 LQKENI.

V usage is TRBV6-6 and J usage is TRBJ2-7; D is possibly TRBD2 (5 bases). This CDR3 is 11 amino acids long. Germline CDR1 and CDR2: MNHNY and SVGAGI (reference sequence). V lost 8 bases and J 6 bases, leaving 11 bases between the germline ends. The CDR3 loop is CASRGTVEQYF. The DNA for the CDR3 is TGTGCCAGCCGGGGAACAGTCGAGCAGTACTTC.

The chain carries TRBV12-3 or TRBV12-4 and TRBJ2-7, with 9 bases aligning to TRBD1. This CDR3 region has 15 residues. Trimming cost V 4 bases and J 5 bases; bases outside gene matches: 9. The CDR3 sequence: CASSSTRDRVHEQYF. In nucleotides, the CDR3 is TGTGCCAGCAGTTCCACGCGGGACAGGGTCCACGAGCAGTACTTC.

V is TRBV27 and J is TRBJ1-6; D is ambiguous. Germline values: CDR1 MNHEY, CDR2 SMNVEV (reference sequence). This CDR3 has 14 amino acids. Trimming pared 2 bases from V and 7 bases from J, leaving 9 bases between. The CDR3 DNA sequence: TGTGCCAGCAGTTTAAAGGTGGGGAATTCACCCCTCCACTTT. Translating gives CASSLKVGNSPLHF.

J is TRBJ2-5 and V is TRBV10-1; maybe TRBD1 (6 bases). This CDR3 spans 14 amino acids. Germline V gives CDR1 WNHNN, CDR2 SYGVQD (reference sequence). V gave up 0 bases and J gave up 1 base, with 6 bases separating them. This CDR3 reads CASSESTGQETQYF. As DNA, the CDR3 is TGCGCCAGCAGTGAGTCGACAGGCCAAGAGACCCAGTACTTC.